This TCR beta chain was observed in a study of blood T cell repertoires in COVID-19. Study-level background: Both acute and convalescent COVID-19 samples were obtained from the United States, Italy and Spain. PBMCs, B-cell-depleted T cells, or T cells provided the cDNA or gDNA that made up the material.

Profiled with immunoSEQ multiplex PCR; TCRdb holds only in-frame clones, not every one. Here the sample spans 250,000 to 350,000 clones, 89% being singletons. V lost 0 bases to trimming and J lost 4 bases; unmatched junction nucleotides: 6. The CDR3 has 17 amino acids. The germline V gene encodes CDR1 SGDLS and CDR2 YYNGEE. The chain recombines TRBV9 with TRBJ2-2; 10 positions match TRBD2. Sequenced: peripheral blood. The source of this sequence is a woman aged 60-75 years with acute or convalescent COVID-19. The CDR3 DNA follows: TGTGCCAGCAGCGTAGGGGCTAGCGGGAGAGGCACCGGGGAGCTGTTTTTT. It encodes CASSVGASGRGTGELFF.